Following are 24 T cell receptor beta chains from one sample sequenced in a study of T cells in Graves' hyperthyroidism and ophthalmopathy. The TCR beta CDR3 regions underwent amplification using RNA transcripts as the source. During a first-round RT-PCR of the TCR CDR3, the HTBI primer set was used. MiXCR was run by TCRdb on the multiplex PCR reads, yielding one entry per CDR3 protein. The sample has a few hundred thousand distinct CDR3 sequences, 15% to 19% seen once; the top ten hold approximately 7.4%. The sequenced sample consisted of blood. These receptors originate from a woman in her 30s with Graves' hyperthyroidism.

This clonotype was seen more than once but under ten times. The V call is TRBV9, the J call TRBJ1-1, with D perhaps matching TRBD1 (5 bases). Per the germline V gene, CDR1 is SGDLS and CDR2 is YYNGEE. Trimming pared 0 bases from V and 0 bases from J, leaving 15 bases between. The CDR3 runs 17 residues. The CDR3 sequence is CASSVGGGWPLNTEAFF. The CDR3 DNA sequence: TGTGCCAGCAGCGTAGGGGGCGGATGGCCATTGAACACTGAAGCTTTCTTT.

Ten or more counts support this clonotype. The V gene is TRBV12-3 or TRBV12-4, the J gene TRBJ2-1; D is perhaps TRBD2 (6 bases). The CDR3 loop spans 16 amino acids. V was pared by 5 bases and J by 0 bases, with 14 bases between. CDR3 protein: CASSPIGRLSYNEQFF. The DNA of the CDR3 is TGTGCCAGCAGTCCGATCGGGAGACTCTCCTACAATGAGCAGTTCTTC.

This clonotype came up a few times. This chain uses TRBV4-1 with TRBJ2-3, with 9 bases identical to TRBD2. CDR1 and CDR2 from the germline V gene are MGHRA and YSYEKL. This CDR3 is 18 amino acids long. V gave up 2 bases and J gave up 2 bases; unmatched junction bases: 11. DNA for the CDR3: TGCGCCAGCAGCCAAAGTCGGACTAGCGCCTTTACCACAGATACGCAGTATTTT. Its protein is CASSQSRTSAFTTDTQYF.

This clonotype was counted once. The rearrangement links TRBV19 to TRBJ2-6, with a possible D match to TRBD1 (5 bases). The CDR3 is made up of 17 amino acids. V was cut by 4 bases and J by 2 bases, with 15 bases left in between. Germline assignment: CDR1 LNHDA and CDR2 SQIVND (reference sequence). CDR3 DNA: TGTGCCAGTAGTACCCTGACAGAGTGGGCTGGGGCCAACGTCCTGACTTTC. This sequence encodes CASSTLTEWAGANVLTF.

The V and J genes are TRBV29-1 and TRBJ2-1; 11 nucleotides agree with TRBD2. Germline lookup yields CDR1 SQVTM and CDR2 ANQGSEA. V lost 7 bases, J lost 4 bases, and 9 bases stayed unmatched. The CDR3 loop spans 15 amino acids. The CDR3 DNA is TGCAGCGCTCGACTAGCGGGACTCCGTTACAATGAGCAGTTCTTC. As protein: CSARLAGLRYNEQFF.

This clonotype was observed many times. The rearrangement joins TRBV11-1 to TRBJ1-2, with TRBD1 matching over 8 bases. The CDR3 has 13 residues. Germline assignment: CDR1 SGHAT and CDR2 FQDESV (reference sequence). V was clipped by 5 bases and J by 5 bases; unmatched bases: 4. The CDR3 region has the DNA TGTGCCAGCAGCCAGGACAGGGTATATGGCTACACCTTC. Its protein is CASSQDRVYGYTF.

This clonotype was counted at least ten times. J is TRBJ2-5 and V is TRBV28; 8 bases fit TRBD2. Germline assignment: CDR1 MDHEN and CDR2 SYDVKM. The CDR3 totals 15 residues. The J segment lost 2 bases and the V segment lost 2 bases, leaving 4 bases of the junction unmatched. The CDR3 reads CASSLATGGQETQYF. The CDR3 nucleotides are TGTGCCAGCAGTTTAGCCACGGGAGGGCAAGAGACCCAGTACTTC.

The chain has TRBV27 and TRBJ2-7; D uncertain. V lost 5 bases and J lost 6, with 14 bases in between. The CDR3 loop spans 13 amino acids. Germline values: CDR1 MNHEY, CDR2 SMNVEV (reference sequence). In DNA, the CDR3 is TGTGCCAGCAGTCCTCGACTCGAAGGCGAGCAGTACTTC. Translated, it gives CASSPRLEGEQYF.

This clonotype was seen ten or more times. The chain carries TRBV30 and TRBJ1-2; TRBD1 is a possible D gene (5 bases). The CDR3 has 12 amino acids. Between the trimmed V and J ends, which lost 4 bases and 2 bases, there was a span of 8 bases. CDR1 and CDR2 (germline): GTSNPN, SVGIG (reference sequence). The CDR3 DNA follows: TGTGCCTGGACAGGGAAGAACTATGGCTACACCTTC. Translation gives CAWTGKNYGYTF.

V is TRBV7-9 and J is TRBJ2-3; 9 bases match TRBD2. Germline-derived CDR1 and CDR2 are SEHNR and FQNEAQ (reference sequence). CDR3 length: 19 residues. V shed 6 bases, J shed 3 bases, and the junction held 19 bases outside the gene matches. The CDR3 DNA sequence: TGTGCCAGCAGTAACGACAACGCCCTTACCCTAGCGGGGACAGATACGCAGTATTTT. Translating gives CASSNDNALTLAGTDTQYF.

There are a few counts of this clonotype. A much larger clone differs by one base, so this may be a read error. The chain is built from TRBV7-2 and TRBJ2-7, with 7 bases matching TRBD2. Near its end, the DNA agrees better with TRBJ2-1, so the J call may be wrong. Per germline, CDR1 SGHTA and CDR2 FQGNSA. CDR3 length equals 15 residues. In nucleotides, the CDR3 is TGTGCCAGCAGCTTAGCGACTAGCTCGCCCTACGAGCAGTTCTTC. Translated: CASSLATSSPYEQFF.

This clonotype appeared many times. This chain uses TRBV6-2 or TRBV6-3 with TRBJ2-5, with D perhaps matching TRBD2 (5 bases). Looked up from germline, CDR1 is MNHEY and CDR2 is SVGEGT. V was trimmed by 6 bases and J by 0 bases, leaving 14 bases between them. This CDR3 spans 15 amino acids. For the CDR3, the DNA is TGTGCCAGCAGCCAGGCGGGCACGTACCAAGAGACCCAGTACTTC. This gives the protein CASSQAGTYQETQYF.

This clonotype came up many times. V usage is TRBV28 and J usage is TRBJ2-3; 12 bases agree with TRBD2. Germline V CDR1 and CDR2: MDHEN, SYDVKM. The CDR3 extends over 18 amino acids. With 3 bases clipped from V and 2 bases from J, the junction kept 9 bases outside the gene matches. CDR3 region: CASSFSLAGGSDTDTQYF. As DNA, the CDR3 is TGTGCCAGCAGTTTCAGTCTAGCGGGAGGGAGCGACACAGATACGCAGTATTTT. The full variable domain, rest sourced from reference TRBV28 and TRBJ2-3, is DVKVTQSSRYLVKRTGEKVFLECVQDMDHENMFWYRQDPGLGLRLIYFSYDVKMKEKGDIPEGYSVSREKKERFSLILESASTNQTSMYLCASSFSLAGGSDTDTQYFGPGTRLTVL.

V is TRBV27 and J is TRBJ2-7, with 7 bases lining up with TRBD1. The germline V gene encodes CDR1 MNHEY and CDR2 SMNVEV (reference sequence). The V and J ends lost 5 bases and 2 bases, in that order; junction bases with no gene match: 15. This CDR3 is built from 17 residues. The CDR3 loop is CASSMKPTGQRTYEQYF. CDR3 DNA: TGTGCCAGCAGTATGAAACCCACGGGACAGAGGACCTACGAGCAGTACTTC.

This clonotype occurred many times. The V gene is TRBV3-1, the J gene TRBJ1-2; possible D gene TRBD1, 6 bases. Trimming removed 1 base from V and 6 bases from J, with 18 bases in between. CDR1 is LGHDT and CDR2 is YNNKEL in the germline V gene (reference sequence). This CDR3 has 16 residues. The CDR3 DNA is TGTGCCAGCAGCCAAGGGAGAACAGGGCTCTTTCATGGCTACACCTTC. Translation gives CASSQGRTGLFHGYTF.

The J gene is TRBJ1-1, the V gene TRBV20-1; no reliable D call. This CDR3 is built from 13 residues. Germline lookup yields CDR1 DFQATT and CDR2 SNEGSKA (reference sequence). Trimming took off 6 bases at V and 4 bases at J, with 15 bases between the two ends. The CDR3 loop is CSAYHHSGTEAFF. The CDR3 DNA sequence: TGCAGTGCCTACCACCATTCGGGCACTGAAGCTTTCTTT.

CDR3 nucleotide sequence: TGTGCCATCAGTGAGTCTGGCTCGGGCAAAAGCACAGATACGCAGTATTTT. This sequence encodes CAISESGSGKSTDTQYF. The chain combines TRBV10-3 with TRBJ2-3, with D unresolved. With 0 bases removed from V and 0 bases from J, the gap between germline ends came to 13 bases. The CDR3 is 17 amino acids. CDR1 and CDR2 from the germline V gene are ENHRY and SYGVKD.

This clonotype was seen ten or more times. The chain carries TRBV7-2 and TRBJ1-1; 9 bases are a match to TRBD1. V lost 5 bases and J lost 2; bases outside the gene matches: 21. The germline CDR1 and CDR2 sequences are SGHTA and FQGNSA. CDR3 length: 20 residues. The CDR3 DNA reads as TGTGCCAGCAGCACCCCAATCCGGGACAGGGTTTTCCTCTTTAACACTGAAGCTTTCTTT. Its translation is CASSTPIRDRVFLFNTEAFF.

The sample holds many counts of this clonotype. The chain uses TRBV12-3 or TRBV12-4 and TRBJ2-7; 8 nucleotides match TRBD2. V shed 7 bases and J 7 bases; nucleotides not matched to a gene: 15. The CDR3 has 15 amino acids. CDR3 protein: CASTNRGGLSREQYF. Here the CDR3 DNA reads TGTGCCAGCACCAATCGGGGGGGCCTGTCTCGGGAGCAGTACTTC.

This clonotype was observed many times. This chain uses TRBV5-1 with TRBJ2-3, with 8 bases fitting TRBD2. The V segment lost 5 bases and the J segment 0 bases; nucleotides outside the gene matches: 2. The CDR3 loop spans 14 amino acids. The germline gives CDR1 SGHRS, CDR2 YFSETQ. The CDR3 sequence is CASSVAGSTDTQYF. The DNA for the CDR3 is TGCGCCAGCAGTGTAGCGGGAAGCACAGATACGCAGTATTTT.

Many counts were recorded for this clonotype. The chain carries TRBV12-3 or TRBV12-4 and TRBJ2-7, with a tentative D call TRBD2 (5 bases). Trimming removed 5 bases from V and 1 base from J, with 15 bases in between. CDR3 length: 15 amino acids. CDR3: CASSAYARGSYEQYF. CDR3 sequence (DNA): TGTGCCAGCAGTGCCTACGCTAGAGGGTCCTACGAGCAGTACTTC.

This clonotype was observed many times. The chain recombines TRBV2 with TRBJ1-2; D is unclear. Per the germline V gene, CDR1 is SNHLY and CDR2 is FYNNEI. This CDR3 is 14 amino acids long. Trimming pared 1 base from V and 3 bases from J, leaving 9 bases between. CDR3 loop: CASSEGGADYGYTF. The CDR3, as DNA: TGTGCCAGCAGTGAAGGGGGAGCGGACTATGGCTACACCTTC.

A few counts support this clonotype. V usage is TRBV20-1 and J usage is TRBJ2-7; D perhaps matches TRBD2 (6 bases). Germline CDR1 is DFQATT and CDR2 is SNEGSKA (reference sequence). V lost 1 base, J lost 6 bases, and 22 bases lay in between. The CDR3 loop spans 16 amino acids. The CDR3 nucleotides read TGCAGTGCTAGAGGCAGCGTGGCGGGATACCCTTCCGAGCAGTACTTC. Its translation: CSARGSVAGYPSEQYF.

This clonotype was counted a few times. The V call is TRBV29-1, the J call TRBJ1-4, with D maybe TRBD1 (6 bases). The CDR3 length is 13 residues. The germline CDR1 and CDR2 sequences are SQVTM and ANQGSEA. Trimming pared 4 bases from V and 6 bases from J, leaving 12 bases between. The CDR3 DNA is TGCAGCGTTGCCGGGACACGAGATGAAAAACTGTTTTTT. Translation: CSVAGTRDEKLFF.